This T cell receptor (beta chain) was retrieved from a study of beta chain features in type 1 diabetes. Broader study findings: Moderate but significant shortening of TCRB CDR3s was recorded in all four CD4+ subsets from Type 1 diabetes patients. VDJ junctions in type 1 diabetes patients carried more deletions and fewer insertions. For patients, the naive, central memory and Treg TCRB repertoires appeared more alike than for healthy donors.

Donors underwent one heparinised blood draw, about 120 mL on average. Staining for CD45RO/CCR7/CD25/CD127/CD95/CD27 allowed sorting of CD4+ naive, central memory, regulatory and stem cell-like memory cells. cDNA synthesis used the whole RNA isolate, giving expressed TCRB sequences. TCRdb keeps only in-frame clones here, not all; method: immunoSEQ multiplex PCR. The repertoire holds 150,000 to 190,000 clones, with 10% as singletons. This clone was observed many times. Its matching antigen is unknown. The CDR3 consists of 15 residues. J gave up 5 bases and V 4 bases, and 10 bases lay outside the gene matches. CDR1 SEHNR and CDR2 FQNEAQ come from the germline V gene (reference sequence).

This sequence joins TRBV7-9 and TRBJ1-1, with 7 nucleotides matching TRBD1. The sample consisted of central memory CD4+ T cells from blood. The receptor was derived from a man aged 25-40 years with type 1 diabetes. The CDR3 nucleotides are TGTGCCAGCAGCTGGTGGTCAGGGGGGAGTACTGAAGCTTTCTTT. It yields the protein CASSWWSGGSTEAFF.